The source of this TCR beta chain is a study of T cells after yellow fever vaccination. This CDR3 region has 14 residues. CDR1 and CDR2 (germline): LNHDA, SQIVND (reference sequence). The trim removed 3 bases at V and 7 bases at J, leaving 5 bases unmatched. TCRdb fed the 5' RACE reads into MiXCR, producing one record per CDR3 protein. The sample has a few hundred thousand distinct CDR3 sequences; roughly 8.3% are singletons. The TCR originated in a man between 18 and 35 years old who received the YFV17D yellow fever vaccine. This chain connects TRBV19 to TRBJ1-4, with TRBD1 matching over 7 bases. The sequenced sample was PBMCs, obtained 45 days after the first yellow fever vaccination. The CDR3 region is CASSMGQGGEKLFF. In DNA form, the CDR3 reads TGTGCCAGTAGTATGGGGCAGGGGGGTGAAAAACTGTTTTTT.